The 8 T cell receptor beta chains reported below all come from one sample, sequenced in a study of blood T cell repertoires in COVID-19. Profiling relied on immunoSEQ multiplex PCR, and the TCRdb table lists in-frame clones only, not all of them. The sample yields approximately 100,000 clones, around nine tenths seen once. Sequenced sample: peripheral blood. The receptors were sampled from a man between 45 and 60 years old in a cohort sampled during active COVID-19.

This sequence joins TRBV5-1 and TRBJ1-2; D possibly corresponds to TRBD1 (5 bases). The CDR3 totals 14 residues. Germline CDR1 and CDR2: SGHRS and YFSETQ. The germline V and J ends were trimmed by 0 bases and 5 bases, with 11 bases remaining between them. The CDR3 spells CASSLGNRIYGYTF. In DNA form, the CDR3 reads TGCGCCAGCAGCTTGGGGAACAGGATTTATGGCTACACCTTC. The full variable domain, rest sourced from reference TRBV5-1 and TRBJ1-2, is KAGVTQTPRYLIKTRGQQVTLSCSPISGHRSVSWYQQTPGQGLQFLFEYFSETQRNKGNFPGRFSGRQFSNSRSEMNVSTLELGDSALYLCASSLGNRIYGYTFGSGTRLTVV.

V and J are TRBV2 and TRBJ1-2; 9 nucleotides line up with TRBD1. The CDR3 spans 15 residues. V lost 3 bases to trimming and J lost 3 bases; unmatched junction nucleotides: 5. Per the germline V gene, CDR1 is SNHLY and CDR2 is FYNNEI. This chain's CDR3 is CASSDGQGLDYGYTF. The CDR3 region has the DNA TGTGCCAGCAGTGACGGACAGGGGTTGGACTATGGCTACACCTTC. The full variable domain, completed using reference TRBV2 and TRBJ1-2, is EPEVTQTPSHQVTQMGQEVILRCVPISNHLYFYWYRQILGQKVEFLVSFYNNEISEKSEIFDDQFSVERPDGSNFTLKIRSTKLEDSAMYFCASSDGQGLDYGYTFGSGTRLTVV.

This chain joins TRBV2 and TRBJ1-1; D is ambiguous. The germline V gene encodes CDR1 SNHLY and CDR2 FYNNEI. The ends were cut back, 7 bases at V and 4 bases at J, with 10 bases in the middle. CDR3 length: 12 amino acids. DNA of the CDR3: TGTGCCAGCATGGCGGTTCGCACTGAAGCTTTCTTT. This codes for CASMAVRTEAFF. Full variable domain (outside the CDR3, taken from reference TRBV2 and TRBJ1-1): EPEVTQTPSHQVTQMGQEVILRCVPISNHLYFYWYRQILGQKVEFLVSFYNNEISEKSEIFDDQFSVERPDGSNFTLKIRSTKLEDSAMYFCASMAVRTEAFFGQGTRLTVV.

V and J are TRBV9 and TRBJ1-1; 10 bases map to TRBD1. The V and J ends lost 4 bases and 9 bases, in that order; junction bases with no gene match: 6. The CDR3 sequence is 13 residues long. The germline CDR1 and CDR2 sequences are SGDLS and YYNGEE. DNA of the CDR3: TGTGCCAGCAGCCTTAGGACAGGGGGGAAAGCTTTCTTT. Amino acids: CASSLRTGGKAFF.

The J gene is TRBJ2-1, the V gene TRBV4-1; D is perhaps TRBD2 (5 bases). V was clipped by 0 bases and J by 0 bases, with 12 bases between them. The germline V gene encodes CDR1 MGHRA and CDR2 YSYEKL. The CDR3 has 17 residues. CDR3 protein: CASSQEPGTSSYNEQFF. CDR3 DNA: TGCGCCAGCAGCCAAGAGCCTGGAACTAGCTCCTACAATGAGCAGTTCTTC.

This clone came up a few times. This chain links TRBV7-8 with TRBJ1-6; maybe TRBD1 (5 bases). Trimming pared 1 base from V and 9 bases from J, leaving 7 bases between. Germline CDR1 and CDR2: SGHVS and FQNEAQ. The CDR3 consists of 13 residues. CDR3 residues: CASSLEGPSPLHF. DNA of the CDR3: TGTGCCAGCAGCTTAGAGGGGCCTTCACCCCTCCACTTT.

The rearrangement joins TRBV29-1 to TRBJ1-1, with D unclear. CDR3 length: 11 amino acids. The V end was cut by 4 bases, the J end by 1 base, with 4 bases between. Germline CDR1 is SQVTM and CDR2 is ANQGSEA. CDR3: CSVVRNTEAFF. The CDR3 coding sequence is TGCAGCGTTGTTAGGAACACTGAAGCTTTCTTT.

The chain links TRBV19 to TRBJ1-5; D is perhaps TRBD1 (6 bases). Germline V gene sequence: CDR1 LNHDA, CDR2 SQIVND (reference sequence). The V gene lost 4 bases and the J gene lost 2 bases, with 12 bases spanning the gap. The CDR3 extends over 15 amino acids. The CDR3 region has the DNA TGTGCCAGTAGTACCCCAGGGGCTGGCAATCAGCCCCAGCATTTT. Encoded protein: CASSTPGAGNQPQHF.